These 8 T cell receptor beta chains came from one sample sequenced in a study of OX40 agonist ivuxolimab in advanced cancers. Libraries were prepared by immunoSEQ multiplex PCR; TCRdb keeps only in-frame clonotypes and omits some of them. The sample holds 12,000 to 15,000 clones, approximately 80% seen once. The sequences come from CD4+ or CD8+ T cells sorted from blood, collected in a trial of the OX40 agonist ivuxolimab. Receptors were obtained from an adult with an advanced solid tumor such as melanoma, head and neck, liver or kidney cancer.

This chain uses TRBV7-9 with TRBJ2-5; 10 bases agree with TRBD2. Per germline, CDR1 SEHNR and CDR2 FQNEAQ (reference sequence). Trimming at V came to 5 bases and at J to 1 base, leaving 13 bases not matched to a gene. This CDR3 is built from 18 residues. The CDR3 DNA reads TGTGCCAGCAGCCTACAAGGGGTAGCGGGAGGCTTCCAAGAGACCCAGTACTTC. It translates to CASSLQGVAGGFQETQYF.

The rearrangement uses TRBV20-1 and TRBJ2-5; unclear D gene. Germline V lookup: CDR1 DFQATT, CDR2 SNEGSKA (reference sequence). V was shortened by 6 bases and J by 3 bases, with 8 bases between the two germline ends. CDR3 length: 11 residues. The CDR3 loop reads CSAAIEETQYF. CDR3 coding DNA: TGCAGTGCCGCTATCGAAGAGACCCAGTACTTC.

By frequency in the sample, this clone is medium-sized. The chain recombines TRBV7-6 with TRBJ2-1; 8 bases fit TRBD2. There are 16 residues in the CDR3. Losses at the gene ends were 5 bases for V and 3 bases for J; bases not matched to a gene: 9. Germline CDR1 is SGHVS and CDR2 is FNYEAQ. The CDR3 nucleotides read TGTGCCAGCAGCCGCGTCGGAGCGGGAGACTACAATGAGCAGTTCTTC. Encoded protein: CASSRVGAGDYNEQFF.

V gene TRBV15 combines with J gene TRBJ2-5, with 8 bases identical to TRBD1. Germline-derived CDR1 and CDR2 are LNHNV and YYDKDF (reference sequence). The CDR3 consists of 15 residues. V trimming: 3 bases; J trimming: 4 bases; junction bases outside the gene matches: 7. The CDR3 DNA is TGTGCCACCAGCAGCGGCAGGGGGCTTTTAGAGACCCAGTACTTC. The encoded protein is CATSSGRGLLETQYF.

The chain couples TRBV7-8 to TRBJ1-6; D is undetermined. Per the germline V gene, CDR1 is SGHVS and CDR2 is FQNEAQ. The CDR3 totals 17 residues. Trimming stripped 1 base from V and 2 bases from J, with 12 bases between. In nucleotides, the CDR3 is TGTGCCAGCAGCTTAGGAGAGGGCTTAGCCTATAATTCACCCCTCCACTTT. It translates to CASSLGEGLAYNSPLHF. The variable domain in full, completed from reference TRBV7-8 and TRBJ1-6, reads GAGVSQSPRYKVAKRGQDVALRCDPISGHVSLFWYQQALGQGPEFLTYFQNEAQLDKSGLPSDRFFAERPEGSVSTLKIQRTQQEDSAVYLCASSLGEGLAYNSPLHFGNGTRLTVT.

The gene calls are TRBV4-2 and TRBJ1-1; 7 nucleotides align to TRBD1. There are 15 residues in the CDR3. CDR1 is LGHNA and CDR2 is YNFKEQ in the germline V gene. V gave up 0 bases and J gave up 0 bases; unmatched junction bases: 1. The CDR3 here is CASSQEGQMNTEAFF. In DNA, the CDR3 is TGTGCCAGCAGCCAAGAGGGACAGATGAACACTGAAGCTTTCTTT.

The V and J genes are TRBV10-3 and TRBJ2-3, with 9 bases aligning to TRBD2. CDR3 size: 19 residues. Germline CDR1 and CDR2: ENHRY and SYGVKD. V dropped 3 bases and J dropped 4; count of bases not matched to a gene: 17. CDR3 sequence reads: CAISDYGQSSGSNPDTQYF. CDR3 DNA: TGTGCCATCAGTGATTACGGACAGAGTAGCGGGAGCAATCCAGATACGCAGTATTTT.

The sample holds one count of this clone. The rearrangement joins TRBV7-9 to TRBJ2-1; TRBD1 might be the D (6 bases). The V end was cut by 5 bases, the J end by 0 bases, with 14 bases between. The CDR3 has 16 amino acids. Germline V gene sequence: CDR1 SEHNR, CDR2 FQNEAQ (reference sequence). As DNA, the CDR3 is TGTGCCAGCAGCCCTAGGACAGAAAGCTCCTACAATGAGCAGTTCTTC. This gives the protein CASSPRTESSYNEQFF.